This TCR beta chain stems from a study of T cells in Graves' hyperthyroidism and ophthalmopathy. This clonotype was recorded only once. Amplification targeted TCR beta CDR3 regions from RNA transcripts. During a first-round RT-PCR of the TCR CDR3, the HTBI primer set was used. TCRdb re-called the multiplex PCR reads with MiXCR, one entry per CDR3 protein. The top ten clones hold about 18% of a sample with 300,000 to 400,000 distinct CDR3 sequences, more than 14% of them seen once. Germline V gene data show CDR1 as DFQATT and CDR2 as SNEGSKA (reference sequence). Losses at the gene ends were 5 bases for V and 5 bases for J; bases not matched to a gene: 13. The CDR3 has 15 amino acids.

The J gene is TRBJ1-1, the V gene TRBV20-1; TRBD1 matches 8 bases. This TCR came from a woman aged 25-40 years with Graves' ophthalmopathy. The sequenced sample was blood. The CDR3 is CSASPGTGGGTEAFF. The CDR3 DNA follows: TGCAGTGCTTCCCCCGGGACAGGAGGGGGGACTGAAGCTTTCTTT.